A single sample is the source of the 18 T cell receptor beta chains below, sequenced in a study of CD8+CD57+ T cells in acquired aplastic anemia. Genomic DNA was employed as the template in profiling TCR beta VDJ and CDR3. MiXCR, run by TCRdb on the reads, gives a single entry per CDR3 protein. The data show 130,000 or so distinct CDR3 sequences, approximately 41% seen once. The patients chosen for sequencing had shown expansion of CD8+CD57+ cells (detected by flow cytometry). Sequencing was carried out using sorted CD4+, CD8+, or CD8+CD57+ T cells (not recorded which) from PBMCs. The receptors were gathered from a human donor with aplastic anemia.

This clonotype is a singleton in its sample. The CDR3 bases are TGTGCCACCAGCAGCCCCGGACAGTACGAGCAGTACTTC. It is translated as CATSSPGQYEQYF. The rearrangement links TRBV15 to TRBJ2-7; TRBD1 is a possible D gene (6 bases). V lost 3 bases to trimming and J lost 4 bases, with 10 bases between them. Germline CDR1 and CDR2: LNHNV and YYDKDF (reference sequence). The CDR3 is made up of 13 amino acids. The whole variable domain, filled in from reference TRBV15 and TRBJ2-7, reads DAMVIQNPRYQVTQFGKPVTLSCSQTLNHNVMYWYQQKSSQAPKLLFHYYDKDFNNEADTPDNFQSRRPNTSFCFLDIRSPGLGDTAMYLCATSSPGQYEQYFGPGTRLTVT.

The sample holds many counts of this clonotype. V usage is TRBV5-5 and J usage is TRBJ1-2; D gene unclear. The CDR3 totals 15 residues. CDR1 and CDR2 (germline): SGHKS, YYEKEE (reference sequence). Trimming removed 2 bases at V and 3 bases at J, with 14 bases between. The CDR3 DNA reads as TGTGCCAGCAGCTTAGTTAGCAGACTAGACTATGGCTACACCTTC. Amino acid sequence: CASSLVSRLDYGYTF. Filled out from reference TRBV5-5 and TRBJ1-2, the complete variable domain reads DAGVTQSPTHLIKTRGQQVTLRCSPISGHKSVSWYQQVLGQGPQFIFQYYEKEERGRGNFPDRFSARQFPNYSSELNVNALLLGDSALYLCASSLVSRLDYGYTFGSGTRLTVV.

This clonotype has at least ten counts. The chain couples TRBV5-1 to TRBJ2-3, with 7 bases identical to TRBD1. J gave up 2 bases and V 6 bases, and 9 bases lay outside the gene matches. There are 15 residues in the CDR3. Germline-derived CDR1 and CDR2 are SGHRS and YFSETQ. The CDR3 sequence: CASTYRGEDTDTQYF. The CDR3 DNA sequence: TGCGCCAGCACTTACAGGGGAGAAGACACAGATACGCAGTATTTT.

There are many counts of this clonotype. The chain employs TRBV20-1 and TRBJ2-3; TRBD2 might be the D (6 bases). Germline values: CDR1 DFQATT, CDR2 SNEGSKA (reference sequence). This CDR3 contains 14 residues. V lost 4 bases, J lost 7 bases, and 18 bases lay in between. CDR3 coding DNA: TGCAGTGCTATACGGAGGGCGCAGGGTTATACGCAGTATTTT. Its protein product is CSAIRRAQGYTQYF.

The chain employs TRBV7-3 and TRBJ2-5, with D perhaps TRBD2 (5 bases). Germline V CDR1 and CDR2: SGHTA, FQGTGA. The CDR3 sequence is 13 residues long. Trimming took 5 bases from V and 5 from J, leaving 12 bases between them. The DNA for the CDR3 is TGTGCCAGCAGCCCTACTAGAGTCGAGACCCAGTACTTC. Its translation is CASSPTRVETQYF.

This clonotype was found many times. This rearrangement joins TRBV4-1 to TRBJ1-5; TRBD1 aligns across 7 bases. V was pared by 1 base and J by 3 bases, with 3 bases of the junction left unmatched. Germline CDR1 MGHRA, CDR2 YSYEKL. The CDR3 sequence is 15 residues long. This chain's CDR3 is CASSQVQGSNQPQHF. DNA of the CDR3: TGCGCCAGCAGCCAAGTACAGGGGTCCAATCAGCCCCAGCATTTT.

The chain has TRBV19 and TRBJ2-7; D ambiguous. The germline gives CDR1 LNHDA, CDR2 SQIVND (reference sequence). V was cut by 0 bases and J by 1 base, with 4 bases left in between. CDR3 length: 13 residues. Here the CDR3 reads CASSIEYSYEQYF. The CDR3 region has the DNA TGTGCCAGTAGTATAGAGTATTCCTACGAGCAGTACTTC.

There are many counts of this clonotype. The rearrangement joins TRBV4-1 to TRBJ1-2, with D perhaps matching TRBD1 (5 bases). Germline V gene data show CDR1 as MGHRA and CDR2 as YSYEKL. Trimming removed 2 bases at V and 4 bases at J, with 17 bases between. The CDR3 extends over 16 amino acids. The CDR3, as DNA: TGCGCCAGCAGCCAACAAACGGGGGTGAGCGTCTATGGCTACACCTTC. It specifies CASSQQTGVSVYGYTF.

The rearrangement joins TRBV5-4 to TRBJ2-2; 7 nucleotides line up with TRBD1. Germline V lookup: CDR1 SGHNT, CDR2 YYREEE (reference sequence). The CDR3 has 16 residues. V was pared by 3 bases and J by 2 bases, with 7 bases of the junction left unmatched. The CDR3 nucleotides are TGTGCCAGCAGCTGGAGGACAGGACGCAACACCGGGGAGCTGTTTTTT. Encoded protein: CASSWRTGRNTGELFF.

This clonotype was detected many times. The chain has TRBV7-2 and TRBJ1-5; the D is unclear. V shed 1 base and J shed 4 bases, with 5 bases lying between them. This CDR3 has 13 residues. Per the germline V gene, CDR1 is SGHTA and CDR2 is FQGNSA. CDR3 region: CASSLERNQPQHF. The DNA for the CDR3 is TGTGCCAGCAGCTTAGAGCGGAATCAGCCCCAGCATTTT. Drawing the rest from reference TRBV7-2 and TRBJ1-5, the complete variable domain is GAGVSQSPSNKVTEKGKDVELRCDPISGHTALYWYRQSLGQGLEFLIYFQGNSAPDKSGLPSDRFSAERTGGSVSTLTIQRTQQEDSAVYLCASSLERNQPQHFGDGTRLSIL.

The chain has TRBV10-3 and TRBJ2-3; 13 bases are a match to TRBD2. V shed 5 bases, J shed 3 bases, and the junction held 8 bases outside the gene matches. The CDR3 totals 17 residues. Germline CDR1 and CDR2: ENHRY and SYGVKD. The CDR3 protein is CAISTSGGATGTDTQYF. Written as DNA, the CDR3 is TGTGCCATCAGTACTAGCGGGGGGGCGACAGGGACAGATACGCAGTATTTT.

The CDR3 region has the DNA TGTGCCAGCAGCTTAGGATCGGGGGCCGGGGAGCAGTACGTC. The encoded protein is CASSLGSGAGEQYV. The rearrangement uses TRBV7-9 and TRBJ2-7; D might be TRBD1 or TRBD2, each matching 6 bases. This CDR3 is 14 amino acids long. Trimming stripped 1 base from V and 7 bases from J, with 14 bases between. Per germline, CDR1 SEHNR and CDR2 FQNEAQ (reference sequence).

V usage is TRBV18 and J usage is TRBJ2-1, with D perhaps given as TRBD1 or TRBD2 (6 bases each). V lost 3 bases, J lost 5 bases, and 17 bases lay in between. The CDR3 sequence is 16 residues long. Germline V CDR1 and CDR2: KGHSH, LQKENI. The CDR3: CASSPRRDIGNNEQFF. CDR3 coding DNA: TGTGCCAGCTCACCTCGGAGGGACATTGGTAACAATGAGCAGTTCTTC.

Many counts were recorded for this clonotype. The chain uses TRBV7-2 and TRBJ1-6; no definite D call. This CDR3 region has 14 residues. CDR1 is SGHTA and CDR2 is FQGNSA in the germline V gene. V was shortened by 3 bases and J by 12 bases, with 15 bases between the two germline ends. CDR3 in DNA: TGTGCCAGCAGCTTGAAACCCCGGGAGGGACCCCTCCACTTT. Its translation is CASSLKPREGPLHF.

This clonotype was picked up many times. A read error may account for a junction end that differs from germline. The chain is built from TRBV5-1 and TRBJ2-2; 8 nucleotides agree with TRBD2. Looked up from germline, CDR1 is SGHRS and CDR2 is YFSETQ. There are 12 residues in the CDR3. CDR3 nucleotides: TGCGCCAGCAGCCAGGACGGGGGGGCCGAGGAATTT. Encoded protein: CASSQDGGAEEF.

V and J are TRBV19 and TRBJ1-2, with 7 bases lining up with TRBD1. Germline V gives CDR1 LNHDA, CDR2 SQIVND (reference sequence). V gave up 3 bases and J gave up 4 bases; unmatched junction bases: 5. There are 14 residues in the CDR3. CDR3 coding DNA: TGTGCCAGTAGTATCCACAGGGGACCCTATGGCTACACCTTC. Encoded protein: CASSIHRGPYGYTF.

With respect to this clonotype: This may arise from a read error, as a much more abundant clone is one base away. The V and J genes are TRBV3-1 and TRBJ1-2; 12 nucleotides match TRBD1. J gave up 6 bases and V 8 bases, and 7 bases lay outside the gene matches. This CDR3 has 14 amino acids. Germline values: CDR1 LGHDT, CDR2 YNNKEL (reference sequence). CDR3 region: CASGPGQGAHGYTF. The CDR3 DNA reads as TGTGCCAGCGGCCCGGGACAGGGGGCTCATGGCTACACCTTC.

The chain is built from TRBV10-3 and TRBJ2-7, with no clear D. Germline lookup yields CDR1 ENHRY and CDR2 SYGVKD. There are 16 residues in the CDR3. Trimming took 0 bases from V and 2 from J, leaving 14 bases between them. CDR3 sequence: CAISESGTVPTYEQYF. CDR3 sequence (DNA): TGTGCCATCAGTGAGTCGGGAACAGTACCCACCTACGAGCAGTACTTC.